These 11 T cell receptor beta chains share one sample of origin, sequenced in a study of T cell changes during pregnancy in multiple sclerosis. Some clones are missing from TCRdb's copy, which holds only in-frame ones; the method was immunoSEQ multiplex PCR. The repertoire holds 70,000 to 80,000 clones, over 85% seen once, with roughly 3.7% in the top ten. Sequencing used peripheral blood, obtained after pregnancy. These receptors came from a female donor in good health, enrolled as a control in a pregnancy study.

This clone was detected once. V is TRBV6-6 and J is TRBJ2-1; tentative D call: TRBD1 (6 bases). V was shortened by 2 bases and J by 6 bases, with 11 bases between the two germline ends. The CDR3 has 14 amino acids. From germline, CDR1 is MNHNY and CDR2 SVGAGI (reference sequence). In nucleotides, the CDR3 is TGTGCCAGCAGTTACGGTACAGGGCGCAATGAGCAGTTCTTC. Its translation: CASSYGTGRNEQFF.

This chain links TRBV4-1 with TRBJ2-7; the match to TRBD2 covers 8 bases. This CDR3 is 16 amino acids long. V shed 4 bases and J 6 bases; nucleotides not matched to a gene: 14. CDR1 and CDR2 (germline): MGHRA, YSYEKL. CDR3 sequence: CASSPQGGGFTGEQYF. DNA of the CDR3: TGCGCCAGCAGCCCCCAGGGCGGGGGGTTCACTGGCGAGCAGTACTTC.

The rearrangement joins TRBV29-1 to TRBJ1-6; 7 nucleotides line up with TRBD1. In germline, CDR1 is SQVTM, CDR2 ANQGSEA. The CDR3 loop spans 15 amino acids. The ends lost 6 bases at V and 4 bases at J; junction bases unmatched: 9. The DNA of the CDR3 is TGCAGCGTAAAAACCGGGACAGCTTATAATTCACCCCTCCACTTT. Its protein is CSVKTGTAYNSPLHF.

The count of this clone is one. The chain carries TRBV27 and TRBJ1-5; unclear D gene. This CDR3 comprises 12 residues. The V and J ends lost 5 bases and 4 bases respectively, with 6 bases between them. Germline-derived CDR1 and CDR2 are MNHEY and SMNVEV (reference sequence). For the CDR3, the DNA is TGTGCCAGCAGTCCGCGTAATCAGCCCCAGCATTTT. This sequence encodes CASSPRNQPQHF.

The chain is built from TRBV5-4 and TRBJ1-2; tentative D call: TRBD1 (5 bases). The V gene lost 1 base and the J gene lost 4 bases, with 11 bases spanning the gap. Germline CDR1 and CDR2: SGHNT and YYREEE (reference sequence). The CDR3 runs 14 residues. Here the CDR3 reads CASSLQGRLYGYTF. The CDR3 bases are TGTGCCAGCAGCTTGCAGGGAAGGCTCTATGGCTACACCTTC.

The table lists this clone with a few counts. This CDR3 is CASSPYEQYF. Here the CDR3 DNA reads TGTGCCAGCAGCCCTTACGAGCAGTACTTC. The chain uses TRBV6-5 and TRBJ2-7; D not certain. The germline V gene encodes CDR1 MNHEY and CDR2 SVGAGI. V lost 6 bases to trimming and J lost 4 bases, with 4 bases between them. The CDR3 runs to 10 residues.

This sequence joins TRBV6-5 and TRBJ2-1; no reliable D call. The germline V gene has CDR1 MNHEY and CDR2 SVGAGI. CDR3 length equals 13 residues. The germline V and J ends were trimmed by 2 bases and 4 bases, with 6 bases remaining between them. CDR3: CASSYGLYNEQFF. CDR3 coding DNA: TGTGCCAGCAGTTACGGGCTATACAATGAGCAGTTCTTC.

Points on this clone: The junction departs from germline at one end; a sequencing error may be responsible. The chain recombines TRBV7-7 with TRBJ2-5; 8 bases align to TRBD2. This CDR3 contains 14 residues. Germline CDR1 reads SSHAT; CDR2 reads FNYEAQ (reference sequence). The CDR3: CASRPGGLSGTQYF. The DNA of the CDR3 is TGTGCTAGCAGGCCGGGGGGGCTTTCTGGGACCCAGTACTTC.

The V gene is TRBV19, the J gene TRBJ2-1, with 9 bases lining up with TRBD1. Germline values: CDR1 LNHDA, CDR2 SQIVND (reference sequence). J was trimmed by 5 bases and V by 7 bases; bases with no gene match: 3. The length of the CDR3 is 13 residues. This chain's CDR3 is CASNRGLDNEQFF. DNA for the CDR3: TGTGCCAGTAACAGGGGGCTAGACAATGAGCAGTTCTTC.

The sample holds a few counts of this clone. The chain employs TRBV15 and TRBJ2-3, with 10 bases identical to TRBD2. The V gene's germline CDR1 is LNHNV and CDR2 YYDKDF (reference sequence). The CDR3 runs 15 residues. With 5 bases clipped from V and 3 bases from J, the junction kept 5 bases outside the gene matches. This CDR3 reads CATSSSGGATDTQYF. CDR3 DNA: TGTGCCACCAGCTCCAGCGGGGGGGCGACAGATACGCAGTATTTT.

The chain uses TRBV30 and TRBJ1-2; D ambiguous. The CDR3 runs 14 residues. The germline gives CDR1 GTSNPN, CDR2 SVGIG (reference sequence). V shed 2 bases and J shed 1 base, with 11 bases lying between them. CDR3 sequence: CAWSPLPSNYGYTF. DNA of the CDR3: TGTGCCTGGAGTCCCCTCCCGAGTAACTATGGCTACACCTTC.